This is a list of T cell receptor beta chains from one sample in a study of shared clonotypes between healthy human individuals. Libraries were prepared by immunoSEQ multiplex PCR; TCRdb keeps only in-frame clonotypes and omits some of them. The sample carries under 2,500,000 clones, 90% to 97% recorded once. Sequencing used naive CD4+ T cells sorted from blood. The receptors shown here come from a man younger than 35 in good health. Both conserved end residues are part of each CDR3. Fields, in order: clone size, V gene, D gene, J gene, CDR3 protein, CDR3 DNA. A D gene is named only where the DNA matches it firmly. Rows give clone size only sometimes, using once, few, many, or a class for an expanded clone.

abundance: once
v_gene: TRBV28
d_gene: NA
j_gene: TRBJ1-5
CDR3aa: CASRGGFQPQHF
CDR3nt: TGTGCCAGCAGGGGGGGATTTCAGCCCCAGCATTTT

abundance: NA
v_gene: TRBV9
d_gene: TRBD1
j_gene: TRBJ2-1
CDR3aa: CASSEWDRPSSYNEQFF
CDR3nt: TGTGCCAGCAGCGAGTGGGACAGGCCGAGCTCCTACAATGAGCAGTTCTTC

abundance: NA
v_gene: TRBV11-2
d_gene: NA
j_gene: TRBJ1-6
CDR3aa: CASSLQDSSPYSPLHF
CDR3nt: TGTGCCAGCAGCTTACAAGACAGCAGCCCTTATTCACCCCTCCACTTT

abundance: NA
v_gene: TRBV7-3
d_gene: TRBD1
j_gene: TRBJ1-2
CDR3aa: CASSLFGTGEPFDGYTF
CDR3nt: TGTGCCAGCAGCTTATTCGGGACAGGGGAACCTTTCGATGGCTACACCTTC

abundance: NA
v_gene: TRBV2
d_gene: NA
j_gene: TRBJ1-4
CDR3aa: CASNRQSYNEKLFF
CDR3nt: TGTGCCAGCAATAGACAGTCTTATAATGAAAAACTGTTTTTT

abundance: NA
v_gene: TRBV11-2
d_gene: NA
j_gene: TRBJ2-7
CDR3aa: CASNLAGTIDHEQYF
CDR3nt: TGTGCCAGCAACCTGGCCGGGACGATCGACCACGAGCAGTACTTC

abundance: NA
v_gene: TRBV10-3
d_gene: NA
j_gene: TRBJ2-7
CDR3aa: CAISESSEQYF
CDR3nt: TGTGCCATCAGTGAGTCCTCGGAGCAGTACTTC

abundance: NA
v_gene: TRBV10-3
d_gene: NA
j_gene: TRBJ1-4
CDR3aa: CAISPGEKLFF
CDR3nt: TGTGCCATCAGTCCAGGTGAAAAACTGTTTTTT

abundance: NA
v_gene: TRBV30
d_gene: NA
j_gene: TRBJ1-6
CDR3aa: CAWSVNRISYNSPLHF
CDR3nt: TGTGCCTGGAGTGTAAACAGGATTAGCTATAATTCACCCCTCCACTTT

abundance: NA
v_gene: TRBV20-1
d_gene: TRBD2
j_gene: TRBJ2-7
CDR3aa: CSGGLAGEQYF
CDR3nt: TGCAGTGGGGGACTAGCGGGCGAGCAGTACTTC

abundance: NA
v_gene: TRBV10-3
d_gene: NA
j_gene: TRBJ2-5
CDR3aa: CAISESVLAEETQYF
CDR3nt: TGTGCCATCAGTGAGTCAGTTTTGGCGGAAGAGACCCAGTACTTC

abundance: NA
v_gene: TRBV19
d_gene: NA
j_gene: TRBJ1-5
CDR3aa: CASSPQVGPQHF
CDR3nt: TGTGCCAGTAGTCCTCAGGTGGGGCCCCAGCATTTT

abundance: NA
v_gene: TRBV7-6
d_gene: NA
j_gene: TRBJ2-2
CDR3aa: CASSRDTTNTGELFF
CDR3nt: TGTGCCAGCAGCAGGGACACAACGAACACCGGGGAGCTGTTTTTT

abundance: NA
v_gene: TRBV6-6
d_gene: NA
j_gene: TRBJ2-4
CDR3aa: CASSFIQYF
CDR3nt: TGTGCCAGCAGCTTCATTCAGTACTTC

abundance: NA
v_gene: TRBV30
d_gene: TRBD1
j_gene: TRBJ1-5
CDR3aa: CAWSRSRTGDTFSNQPQHF
CDR3nt: TGTGCCTGGAGTCGTTCACGGACAGGGGATACGTTTAGCAATCAGCCCCAGCATTTT

abundance: NA
v_gene: TRBV5-1
d_gene: TRBD1
j_gene: TRBJ2-1
CDR3aa: CASSSTGDPNNEQFF
CDR3nt: TGCGCCAGCAGCTCGACAGGGGACCCCAACAATGAGCAGTTCTTC

abundance: once
v_gene: TRBV28
d_gene: TRBD1
j_gene: TRBJ2-1
CDR3aa: CASTTPGQVYNEQFF
CDR3nt: TGTGCCAGCACCACCCCGGGACAGGTATACAATGAGCAGTTCTTC

abundance: NA
v_gene: TRBV28
d_gene: NA
j_gene: TRBJ2-7
CDR3aa: CASSLPLPNEQYF
CDR3nt: TGTGCCAGCAGTTTACCCCTCCCGAACGAGCAGTACTTC

abundance: NA
v_gene: TRBV7-2
d_gene: NA
j_gene: TRBJ2-3
CDR3aa: CASRFALSDTQYF
CDR3nt: TGTGCCAGCAGATTCGCTCTGTCCGATACGCAGTATTTT

abundance: NA
v_gene: TRBV6-5
d_gene: NA
j_gene: TRBJ1-1
CDR3aa: CASRRRGSTEAFF
CDR3nt: TGTGCCAGCAGGAGAAGGGGGAGTACTGAAGCTTTCTTT

abundance: NA
v_gene: TRBV30
d_gene: TRBD2
j_gene: TRBJ2-5
CDR3aa: CAWAPGLVERETQYF
CDR3nt: TGTGCCTGGGCCCCGGGACTAGTCGAGAGAGAGACCCAGTACTTC

abundance: NA
v_gene: TRBV6-5
d_gene: NA
j_gene: TRBJ2-7
CDR3aa: CASSYLGGNQDYEQYF
CDR3nt: TGTGCCAGCAGTTACCTAGGAGGGAACCAAGACTACGAGCAGTACTTC

abundance: NA
v_gene: TRBV2
d_gene: NA
j_gene: TRBJ2-7
CDR3aa: CASTGQLSSYEQYF
CDR3nt: TGTGCCAGCACCGGACAGCTTAGCTCCTACGAGCAGTACTTC

abundance: NA
v_gene: TRBV30
d_gene: NA
j_gene: TRBJ2-7
CDR3aa: CAWRKGHSSYEQYF
CDR3nt: TGTGCCTGGAGGAAAGGACATTCATCCTACGAGCAGTACTTC

abundance: NA
v_gene: TRBV10-3
d_gene: NA
j_gene: TRBJ1-6
CDR3aa: CAISEFYNSPLHF
CDR3nt: TGTGCCATCAGTGAGTTTTATAATTCACCCCTCCACTTT

abundance: NA
v_gene: TRBV18
d_gene: NA
j_gene: TRBJ2-5
CDR3aa: CASSPSRETQYF
CDR3nt: TGTGCCAGCTCACCGTCTAGGGAGACCCAGTACTTC

abundance: NA
v_gene: TRBV10-3
d_gene: TRBD1
j_gene: TRBJ1-2
CDR3aa: CAISESGGEFYGYTF
CDR3nt: TGTGCCATCAGTGAGTCAGGGGGCGAGTTCTATGGCTACACCTTC

abundance: NA
v_gene: TRBV6-1
d_gene: NA
j_gene: TRBJ2-7
CDR3aa: CASSEPGLYEQYF
CDR3nt: TGTGCCAGCAGTGAACCGGGACTCTACGAGCAGTACTTC

abundance: NA
v_gene: TRBV27
d_gene: TRBD2
j_gene: TRBJ2-1
CDR3aa: CASRRSGGSHEQFF
CDR3nt: TGTGCCAGCAGACGTAGCGGGGGGAGTCATGAGCAGTTCTTC

abundance: NA
v_gene: TRBV5-1
d_gene: NA
j_gene: TRBJ2-6
CDR3aa: CASSFGSSGANVLTF
CDR3nt: TGCGCCAGCAGCTTCGGCAGCTCTGGGGCCAACGTCCTGACTTTC

abundance: NA
v_gene: TRBV5-4
d_gene: NA
j_gene: TRBJ1-1
CDR3aa: CASSRDVPSTEAFF
CDR3nt: TGTGCCAGCAGCCGGGACGTCCCTAGCACTGAAGCTTTCTTT

abundance: NA
v_gene: TRBV5-6
d_gene: TRBD2
j_gene: TRBJ2-5
CDR3aa: CASSGRGSETQYF
CDR3nt: TGTGCCAGCAGCGGGCGGGGGTCAGAGACCCAGTACTTC

abundance: NA
v_gene: TRBV6-5
d_gene: NA
j_gene: TRBJ1-1
CDR3aa: CASSRRPGNTEAFF
CDR3nt: TGTGCCAGCAGCCGCCGGCCGGGGAACACTGAAGCTTTCTTT

abundance: NA
v_gene: TRBV7-9
d_gene: TRBD1
j_gene: TRBJ2-7
CDR3aa: CASSLTGGYSYEQYF
CDR3nt: TGTGCCAGCAGCCTGACAGGGGGTTACTCCTACGAGCAGTACTTC

abundance: NA
v_gene: TRBV9
d_gene: TRBD2
j_gene: TRBJ2-2
CDR3aa: CASSPQVGLENTGELFF
CDR3nt: TGTGCCAGCAGCCCCCAGGTTGGACTAGAAAACACCGGGGAGCTGTTTTTT

abundance: NA
v_gene: TRBV13
d_gene: NA
j_gene: TRBJ1-2
CDR3aa: CASSTRSWGYTF
CDR3nt: TGTGCCAGCAGCACCCGGTCCTGGGGCTACACCTTC

abundance: NA
v_gene: TRBV9
d_gene: TRBD2
j_gene: TRBJ2-2
CDR3aa: CASSSRLAGFTRELFF
CDR3nt: TGTGCCAGCAGCTCCCGACTAGCGGGATTTACGAGGGAGCTGTTTTTT

abundance: once
v_gene: TRBV5-4
d_gene: NA
j_gene: TRBJ2-7
CDR3aa: CASSLGLSGYEQYF
CDR3nt: TGTGCCAGCAGCTTGGGCTTGTCGGGCTACGAGCAGTACTTC

abundance: NA
v_gene: TRBV19
d_gene: NA
j_gene: TRBJ1-1
CDR3aa: CASSITGYTEAFF
CDR3nt: TGTGCCAGTAGTATAACGGGGTACACTGAAGCTTTCTTT

abundance: once
v_gene: TRBV29-1
d_gene: NA
j_gene: TRBJ1-2
CDR3aa: CSVDGRQGGYTF
CDR3nt: TGCAGCGTTGACGGCAGGCAAGGGGGCTACACCTTC

abundance: NA
v_gene: TRBV27
d_gene: TRBD1
j_gene: TRBJ2-3
CDR3aa: CASINRGPETDTQYF
CDR3nt: TGTGCCAGCATCAACAGGGGTCCGGAAACAGATACGCAGTATTTT

abundance: NA
v_gene: TRBV25-1
d_gene: NA
j_gene: TRBJ1-2
CDR3aa: CASRGGTVNYGYTF
CDR3nt: TGTGCCAGCAGGGGGGGGACGGTAAACTATGGCTACACCTTC

abundance: NA
v_gene: TRBV14
d_gene: NA
j_gene: TRBJ2-7
CDR3aa: CASSQDWPGRVYEQYF
CDR3nt: TGTGCCAGCAGCCAAGATTGGCCAGGGCGAGTCTACGAGCAGTACTTC

abundance: NA
v_gene: TRBV30
d_gene: NA
j_gene: TRBJ2-1
CDR3aa: CAWSVRRANEQFF
CDR3nt: TGTGCCTGGAGTGTTAGGCGGGCGAATGAGCAGTTCTTC

abundance: NA
v_gene: TRBV11-3
d_gene: NA
j_gene: TRBJ2-4
CDR3aa: CASSLAPGAIQYF
CDR3nt: TGTGCCAGCAGCTTAGCCCCAGGGGCGATTCAGTACTTC

abundance: NA
v_gene: TRBV7-8
d_gene: TRBD2
j_gene: TRBJ2-2
CDR3aa: CASSPTSAGAGELFF
CDR3nt: TGTGCCAGCAGCCCTACTAGCGCAGGAGCCGGGGAGCTGTTTTTT

abundance: NA
v_gene: TRBV28
d_gene: TRBD1
j_gene: TRBJ1-5
CDR3aa: CASSRWGQVGSQPQHF
CDR3nt: TGTGCCAGCAGTCGATGGGGACAGGTGGGGAGTCAGCCCCAGCATTTT

abundance: NA
v_gene: TRBV10-3
d_gene: NA
j_gene: TRBJ2-1
CDR3aa: CAISEWTARSSYNEQFF
CDR3nt: TGTGCCATCAGTGAGTGGACGGCTAGGAGCTCCTACAATGAGCAGTTCTTC

abundance: NA
v_gene: TRBV2
d_gene: TRBD2
j_gene: TRBJ2-3
CDR3aa: CASRLAGGLDTQYF
CDR3nt: TGTGCCAGCAGGCTAGCGGGGGGTTTAGATACGCAGTATTTT

abundance: NA
v_gene: TRBV19
d_gene: NA
j_gene: TRBJ2-2
CDR3aa: CASSIRTENTGELFF
CDR3nt: TGTGCCAGTAGTATACGGACAGAAAACACCGGGGAGCTGTTTTTT

abundance: NA
v_gene: TRBV7-2
d_gene: TRBD1
j_gene: TRBJ1-1
CDR3aa: CASSTKTGGFTEAFF
CDR3nt: TGTGCCAGCAGCACGAAGACAGGGGGCTTCACTGAAGCTTTCTTT

abundance: NA
v_gene: TRBV7-2
d_gene: NA
j_gene: TRBJ2-7
CDR3aa: CASSLDDNEQYF
CDR3nt: TGTGCCAGCAGCTTAGACGATAACGAGCAGTACTTC

abundance: NA
v_gene: TRBV20-1
d_gene: NA
j_gene: TRBJ2-5
CDR3aa: CSARSGRTQYF
CDR3nt: TGCAGTGCTAGATCAGGGAGGACCCAGTACTTC

abundance: NA
v_gene: TRBV19
d_gene: TRBD1
j_gene: TRBJ1-4
CDR3aa: CASTRQGAREKLFF
CDR3nt: TGTGCCAGCACCAGACAGGGGGCGAGGGAAAAACTGTTTTTT

abundance: NA
v_gene: TRBV6-1
d_gene: TRBD2
j_gene: TRBJ2-7
CDR3aa: CASSEAPDVGGYEQYF
CDR3nt: TGTGCCAGCAGTGAAGCGCCGGATGTCGGGGGGTACGAGCAGTACTTC